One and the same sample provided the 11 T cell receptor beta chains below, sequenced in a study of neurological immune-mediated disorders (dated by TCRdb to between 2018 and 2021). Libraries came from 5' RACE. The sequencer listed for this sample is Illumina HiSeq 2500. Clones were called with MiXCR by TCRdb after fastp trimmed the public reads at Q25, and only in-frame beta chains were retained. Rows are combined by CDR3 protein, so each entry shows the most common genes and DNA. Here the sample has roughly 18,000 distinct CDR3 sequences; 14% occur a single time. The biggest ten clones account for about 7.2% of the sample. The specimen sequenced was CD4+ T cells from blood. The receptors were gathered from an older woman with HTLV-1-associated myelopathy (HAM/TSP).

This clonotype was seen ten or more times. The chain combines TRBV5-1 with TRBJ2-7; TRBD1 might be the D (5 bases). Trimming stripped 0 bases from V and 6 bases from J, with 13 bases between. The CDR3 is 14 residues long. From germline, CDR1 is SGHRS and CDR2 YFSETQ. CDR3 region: CASSLEGRVGEQYF. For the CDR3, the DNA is TGCGCCAGCAGCTTGGAAGGCAGGGTGGGCGAGCAGTACTTC.

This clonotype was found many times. CDR3 DNA: TGTGCCAGCAGCTCAGTACAGGTGCTTGGAAACACCATATATTTT. It translates to CASSSVQVLGNTIYF. J is TRBJ1-3 and V is TRBV7-9; perhaps TRBD1 as D (5 bases). Germline values: CDR1 SEHNR, CDR2 FQNEAQ (reference sequence). The CDR3 is 15 amino acids. Trimming cost V 4 bases and J 3 bases, with 13 bases left between them.

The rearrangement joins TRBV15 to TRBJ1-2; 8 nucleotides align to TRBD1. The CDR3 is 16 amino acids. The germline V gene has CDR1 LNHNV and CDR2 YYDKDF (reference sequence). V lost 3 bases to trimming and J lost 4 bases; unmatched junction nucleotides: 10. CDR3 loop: CATSSSRQGQIYGYTF. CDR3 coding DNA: TGTGCCACCAGCAGCTCCAGACAGGGGCAAATCTATGGCTACACCTTC.

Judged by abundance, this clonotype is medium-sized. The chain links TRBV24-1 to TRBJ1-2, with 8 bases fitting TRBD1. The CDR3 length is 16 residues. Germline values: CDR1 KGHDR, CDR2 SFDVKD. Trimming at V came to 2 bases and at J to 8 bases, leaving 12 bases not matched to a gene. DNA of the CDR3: TGTGCCACCAGTGATTCCCGGGACAGGCTTATTCAAGGCTACACCTTC. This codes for CATSDSRDRLIQGYTF.

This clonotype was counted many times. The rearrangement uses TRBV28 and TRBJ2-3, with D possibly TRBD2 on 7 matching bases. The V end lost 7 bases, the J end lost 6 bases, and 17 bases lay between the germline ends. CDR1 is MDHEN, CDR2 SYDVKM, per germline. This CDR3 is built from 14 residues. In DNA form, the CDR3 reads TGTGCCAGCATGAAGGGGGGGCCTGCGGATACGCAGTATTTT. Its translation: CASMKGGPADTQYF.

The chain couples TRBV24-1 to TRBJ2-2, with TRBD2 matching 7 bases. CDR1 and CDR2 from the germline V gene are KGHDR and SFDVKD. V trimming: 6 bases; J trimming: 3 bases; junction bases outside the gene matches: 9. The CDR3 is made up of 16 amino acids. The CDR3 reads CATSSEGRADTGELFF. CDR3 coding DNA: TGTGCCACCAGTTCCGAGGGGAGGGCAGACACCGGGGAGCTGTTTTTT.

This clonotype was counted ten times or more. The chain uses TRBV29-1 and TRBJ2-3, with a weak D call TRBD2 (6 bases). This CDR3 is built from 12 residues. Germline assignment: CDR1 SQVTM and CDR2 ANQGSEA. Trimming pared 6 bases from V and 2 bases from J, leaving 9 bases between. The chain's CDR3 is CSVTRLTDTQYF. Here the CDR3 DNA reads TGCAGCGTGACTAGGCTCACAGATACGCAGTATTTT.

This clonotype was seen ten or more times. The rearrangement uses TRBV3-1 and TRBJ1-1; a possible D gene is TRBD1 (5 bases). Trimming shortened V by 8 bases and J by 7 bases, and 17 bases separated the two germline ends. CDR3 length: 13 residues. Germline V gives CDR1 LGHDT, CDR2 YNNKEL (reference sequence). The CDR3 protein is CASWSAGLFEAFF. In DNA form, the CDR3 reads TGTGCCAGCTGGTCGGCGGGGCTTTTTGAAGCTTTCTTT.

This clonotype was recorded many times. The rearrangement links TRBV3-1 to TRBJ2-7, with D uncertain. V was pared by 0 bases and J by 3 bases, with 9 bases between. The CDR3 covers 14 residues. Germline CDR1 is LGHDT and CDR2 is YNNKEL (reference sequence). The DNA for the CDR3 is TGTGCCAGCAGCCAAGATCGTTTCAGCTACGAGCAGTACTTC. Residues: CASSQDRFSYEQYF.

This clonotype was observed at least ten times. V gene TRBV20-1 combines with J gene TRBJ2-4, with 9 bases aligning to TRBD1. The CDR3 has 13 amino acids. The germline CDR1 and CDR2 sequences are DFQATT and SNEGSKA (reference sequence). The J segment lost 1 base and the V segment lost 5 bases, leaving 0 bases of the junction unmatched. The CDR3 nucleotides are TGCAGTGCTGGACAGGGGGCCAAAAACATTCAGTACTTC. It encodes CSAGQGAKNIQYF.

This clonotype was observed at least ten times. CDR3: CASSLDLAGYGYTF. The DNA of the CDR3 is TGTGCCAGCAGCTTAGATCTGGCCGGCTATGGCTACACCTTC. The chain recombines TRBV7-9 with TRBJ1-2; D is undetermined. Germline lookup yields CDR1 SEHNR and CDR2 FQNEAQ (reference sequence). The CDR3 totals 14 residues. Trimming pared 1 base from V and 4 bases from J, leaving 10 bases between.